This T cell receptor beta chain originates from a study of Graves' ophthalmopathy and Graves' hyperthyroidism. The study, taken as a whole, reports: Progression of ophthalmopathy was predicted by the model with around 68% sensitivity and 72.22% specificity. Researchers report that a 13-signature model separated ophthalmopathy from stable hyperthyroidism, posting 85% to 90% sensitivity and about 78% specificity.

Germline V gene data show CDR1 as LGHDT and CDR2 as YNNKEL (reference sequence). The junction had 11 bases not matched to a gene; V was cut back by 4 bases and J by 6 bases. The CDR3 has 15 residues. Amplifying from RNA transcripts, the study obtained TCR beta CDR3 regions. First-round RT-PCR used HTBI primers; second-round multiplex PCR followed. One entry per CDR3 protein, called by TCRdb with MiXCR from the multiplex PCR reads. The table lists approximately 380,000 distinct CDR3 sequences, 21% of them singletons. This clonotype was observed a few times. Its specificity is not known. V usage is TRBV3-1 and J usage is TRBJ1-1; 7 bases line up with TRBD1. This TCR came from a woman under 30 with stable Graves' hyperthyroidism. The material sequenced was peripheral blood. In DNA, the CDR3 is TGTGCCAGCAGCCCAAGAGACAGGGCCGGAGCTGAAGCTTTCTTT. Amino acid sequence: CASSPRDRAGAEAFF. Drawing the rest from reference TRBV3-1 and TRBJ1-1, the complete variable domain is DTAVSQTPKYLVTQMGNDKSIKCEQNLGHDTMYWYKQDSKKFLKIMFSYNNKELIINETVPNRFSPKSPDKAHLNLHINSLELGDSAVYFCASSPRDRAGAEAFFGQGTRLTVV.